The 29 T cell receptor beta chains presented below share a single source sample, sequenced in a study of T-cell memory formation after mild COVID-19. TCRdb analysed the 5' RACE reads with MiXCR anew, one entry per CDR3 protein. The data contain about 320,000 distinct CDR3 sequences, approximately 14% of them seen just once; the ten biggest clones take up roughly 21%. Sequencing was done on a sample of PBMCs or a T cell subset sorted from them (not recorded which). These receptors were collected from a man between 18 and 29 years old who had mild COVID-19 (a few samples of this study predate the infection). Cell type and time point are not known.

This clonotype has more than one count but fewer than ten. The V and J genes are TRBV5-1 and TRBJ2-7, with 9 bases that match TRBD1. The CDR3 loop spans 15 amino acids. V gave up 5 bases and J gave up 6 bases; unmatched junction bases: 12. Per the germline V gene, CDR1 is SGHRS and CDR2 is YFSETQ. The CDR3, as DNA: TGCGCCAGCAGACCGGGACAGGGTTGGGTTCGCGAGCAGTACGTC. Amino acids: CASRPGQGWVREQYV.

The rearrangement joins TRBV6-1 to TRBJ2-7; D is perhaps TRBD1 (5 bases). The V gene's germline CDR1 is MNHNS and CDR2 SASEGT. Trimming removed 6 bases from V and 0 bases from J, with 15 bases in between. The CDR3 loop spans 15 amino acids. The CDR3 reads CASRSDSLSSYEQYV. The CDR3 bases are TGTGCCAGCAGGAGTGACAGCCTCAGCTCCTACGAGCAGTACGTC.

The gene calls are TRBV6-5 and TRBJ1-4; a weak D match, TRBD1 (6 bases). From germline, CDR1 is MNHEY and CDR2 SVGAGI. V was pared by 2 bases and J by 5 bases, with 9 bases between. This CDR3 is built from 14 residues. The CDR3 loop is CASSYRDKNEKLFF. The DNA for the CDR3 is TGTGCCAGCAGTTACCGGGACAAAAATGAAAAACTGTTTTTT.

This clonotype has only a few counts. The genes are TRBV4-1 and TRBJ2-7; a possible D gene is TRBD1 (5 bases). V lost 0 bases, J lost 4 bases, and 10 bases lay in between. This CDR3 comprises 14 residues. The germline V gene has CDR1 MGHRA and CDR2 YSYEKL. The CDR3 region is CASSQEPGLYEQYV. CDR3 nucleotide sequence: TGCGCCAGCAGCCAAGAACCAGGGCTATACGAGCAGTACGTC.

A few counts support this clonotype. V gene TRBV7-9 combines with J gene TRBJ1-1; TRBD1 might be the D (5 bases). Trimming shortened V by 0 bases and J by 1 base, and 15 bases separated the two germline ends. CDR1 is SEHNR, CDR2 FQNEAQ, per germline (reference sequence). The CDR3 runs to 17 residues. The CDR3 nucleotides read TGTGCCAGCAGCTTAGCGTTGGGGGGGACGGAGAACACTGAAGCTTTCTTT. This codes for CASSLALGGTENTEAFF.

The chain couples TRBV4-1 to TRBJ1-1; D is possibly TRBD1 (6 bases). Trimming removed 2 bases at V and 7 bases at J, with 20 bases between. The V gene's germline CDR1 is MGHRA and CDR2 YSYEKL. The CDR3 is made up of 16 amino acids. The CDR3, as DNA: TGCGCCAGCAGCCAACCTGCCGTAGACAGGAGGCTTGAAGCTTTCTTT. It is translated as CASSQPAVDRRLEAFF.

The chain uses TRBV14 and TRBJ1-2; no definite D call. The germline V gene has CDR1 SGHDN and CDR2 FVKESK. The length of the CDR3 is 13 residues. The V gene lost 5 bases and the J gene lost 8 bases, with 15 bases spanning the gap. The CDR3 here is CASSFGSGAGYTF. The CDR3 DNA reads as TGTGCCAGCAGCTTCGGCTCGGGCGCGGGCTACACCTTC.

Only one count was recorded for this clonotype. The rearrangement uses TRBV15 and TRBJ2-7; possible D gene TRBD2, 6 bases. CDR1 is LNHNV and CDR2 is YYDKDF in the germline V gene (reference sequence). V lost 2 bases, J lost 6 bases, and 20 bases lay in between. This CDR3 comprises 16 residues. CDR3 nucleotide sequence: TGTGCCACCAGCAGAATCACGGGGAGGACCTTTGCCGAGCAGTACTTC. It encodes CATSRITGRTFAEQYF. The entire variable domain, with the rest obtained from reference TRBV15 and TRBJ2-7, is as follows: DAMVIQNPRYQVTQFGKPVTLSCSQTLNHNVMYWYQQKSSQAPKLLFHYYDKDFNNEADTPDNFQSRRPNTSFCFLDIRSPGLGDTAMYLCATSRITGRTFAEQYFGPGTRLTVT.

The chain couples TRBV6-2 or TRBV6-3 to TRBJ2-1; D gene ambiguous. The CDR3 covers 17 residues. V was pared by 0 bases and J by 3 bases, with 15 bases between. Germline V CDR1 and CDR2: MNHEY, SVGEGT. CDR3 nucleotides: TGTGCCAGCAGTTACTCTGAGGACCTCCTGGGCTACAATGAGCAGTTCTTC. This encodes CASSYSEDLLGYNEQFF.

The chain is built from TRBV4-3 and TRBJ2-3; the D is unclear. V shed 1 base and J shed 2 bases, with 10 bases lying between them. Per the germline V gene, CDR1 is LGHNA and CDR2 is YSLEER. This CDR3 is built from 15 residues. In nucleotides, the CDR3 is TGCGCCAGCAGCCAAGGATCACTCGTCACAGATACGCAGTATTTT. This codes for CASSQGSLVTDTQYF.

This chain's CDR3 is CAIRENRNTDTQYF. CDR3 nucleotide sequence: TGCGCCATCAGGGAGAACAGGAACACAGATACGCAGTATTTT. The rearrangement uses TRBV5-1 and TRBJ2-3; possibly TRBD1 or TRBD2 for D (5 bases each). Germline CDR1 SGHRS, CDR2 YFSETQ. Trimming pared 9 bases from V and 2 bases from J, leaving 16 bases between. The CDR3 spans 14 residues. The full variable domain, completed using reference TRBV5-1 and TRBJ2-3, is KAGVTQTPRYLIKTRGQQVTLSCSPISGHRSVSWYQQTPGQGLQFLFEYFSETQRNKGNFPGRFSGRQFSNSRSEMNVSTLELGDSALYLCAIRENRNTDTQYFGPGTRLTVL.

This clonotype occurred many times. The CDR3 coding sequence is TGCGCCAGCAGCTGGAACAGGGGCACTGAAGCTTTCTTT. Its protein is CASSWNRGTEAFF. This sequence joins TRBV5-1 and TRBJ1-1; 7 bases match TRBD1. V trimming: 3 bases; J trimming: 4 bases; junction bases outside the gene matches: 3. This CDR3 has 13 residues. Germline assignment: CDR1 SGHRS and CDR2 YFSETQ.

This clonotype was detected a few times. This chain uses TRBV11-2 with TRBJ1-2; D is ambiguous. The germline CDR1 and CDR2 sequences are SGHAT and FQNNGV. This CDR3 is 14 amino acids long. V dropped 4 bases and J dropped 2 bases, with 11 bases sitting between them. CDR3 amino acids: CASSSRGRNYGYTF. CDR3 DNA sequence: TGTGCCAGCAGCTCGAGAGGGCGGAACTATGGCTACACCTTC.

The V gene is TRBV28, the J gene TRBJ2-7; possible D gene TRBD2, 6 bases. V was pared by 3 bases and J by 5 bases, with 8 bases between. Germline assignment: CDR1 MDHEN and CDR2 SYDVKM. This CDR3 spans 12 amino acids. The chain's CDR3 is CASSLGGHEQYV. The CDR3 nucleotides are TGTGCCAGCAGTTTGGGAGGCCACGAGCAGTACGTC.

The sample holds a few counts of this clonotype. This rearrangement joins TRBV12-3 or TRBV12-4 to TRBJ1-1; D is undetermined. The CDR3 is 11 amino acids. The V end was cut by 6 bases, the J end by 8 bases, with 10 bases between. The CDR3 reads CASRTLGEAFF. In DNA, the CDR3 is TGTGCCAGCAGAACACTGGGGGAAGCTTTCTTT.

In its sample, this clonotype was seen a few times. The CDR3 spells CASTGLYEQYV. In nucleotides, the CDR3 is TGTGCCAGCACCGGGCTCTACGAGCAGTACGTC. V is TRBV25-1 and J is TRBJ2-7; D is unresolved. Germline assignment: CDR1 MGHDK and CDR2 SYGVNS. V gave up 7 bases and J gave up 3 bases, with 7 bases separating them. The CDR3 is made up of 11 amino acids.

This clonotype was seen only a few times. This sequence joins TRBV12-3 or TRBV12-4 and TRBJ2-4; D is unclear. V dropped 5 bases and J dropped 9 bases, with 14 bases sitting between them. The CDR3 is 13 amino acids. The CDR3 DNA reads TGTGCCAGCAGTCCTACATCCCTCGGCATTCAGTACTTC. Its protein is CASSPTSLGIQYF.

As DNA, the CDR3 is TGTGCCAGCAGCGCCCGGACAGGGTTGAGTTACAATGAGCAGTTCTTC. It specifies CASSARTGLSYNEQFF. The chain joins TRBV21-1 to TRBJ2-1; the table's D call, TRBD1, was not checked against the DNA. TRBV21-1 is labeled a pseudogene. The CDR3 totals 16 residues.

This clonotype was seen a few times. The chain carries TRBV5-6 and TRBJ2-5; TRBD1 might be the D (5 bases). Germline lookup yields CDR1 SGHDT and CDR2 YYEEEE. The V end lost 0 bases, the J end lost 9 bases, and 18 bases lay between the germline ends. This CDR3 comprises 15 residues. The CDR3 spells CASSLGRQGNLPQYF. In DNA, the CDR3 is TGTGCCAGCAGCTTGGGCCGCCAGGGAAATTTGCCCCAGTACTTC.

This clonotype has more than one count but fewer than ten. The J gene is TRBJ2-3, the V gene TRBV29-1; TRBD2 matches 7 bases. Germline-derived CDR1 and CDR2 are SQVTM and ANQGSEA. V shed 4 bases, J shed 4 bases, and the junction held 8 bases outside the gene matches. The CDR3 has 14 residues. The CDR3 sequence: CSVVYGGSADTQYF. CDR3 DNA: TGCAGCGTTGTGTACGGGGGGTCGGCAGATACGCAGTATTTT.

The sample holds many counts of this clonotype. The gene calls are TRBV20-1 and TRBJ1-2, with D possibly TRBD1 on 5 matching bases. Germline CDR1 DFQATT, CDR2 SNEGSKA (reference sequence). This CDR3 has 13 residues. V gave up 0 bases and J gave up 7 bases, with 12 bases separating them. The CDR3 loop is CSAREGEVSGYTF. The CDR3 bases are TGCAGTGCTAGAGAAGGGGAGGTTTCTGGCTACACCTTC.

This chain links TRBV29-1 with TRBJ1-2, with D possibly being TRBD1 (5 bases). Germline CDR1 SQVTM, CDR2 ANQGSEA. The V gene lost 5 bases and the J gene lost 0 bases, with 13 bases spanning the gap. The CDR3 consists of 14 residues. This chain's CDR3 is CSVLFWGANYGYTF. The CDR3 DNA follows: TGCAGCGTTTTGTTTTGGGGGGCTAACTATGGCTACACCTTC.

This clonotype was counted between two and nine times. V is TRBV6-2 or TRBV6-3 and J is TRBJ2-3, with 11 bases matching TRBD2. Germline CDR1 MNHEY, CDR2 SVGEGT. This CDR3 is 16 amino acids long. V shed 5 bases and J 1 base; nucleotides not matched to a gene: 5. The CDR3 DNA sequence: TGTGCCAGCAGTGCCGGACTAGCGGGCTGCACAGATACGCAGTATTTT. As protein: CASSAGLAGCTDTQYF.

In its sample, this clonotype was seen a few times. The chain has TRBV18 and TRBJ2-1; a weak D match, TRBD1 (6 bases). Germline CDR1 KGHSH, CDR2 LQKENI. The CDR3 length is 13 residues. V was trimmed by 3 bases and J by 8 bases, leaving 11 bases between them. The CDR3 spells CASSPLTGDEQFF. CDR3 sequence (DNA): TGTGCCAGCTCACCCCTGACAGGCGATGAGCAGTTCTTC.

The chain carries TRBV7-9 and TRBJ2-1; D is possibly TRBD2 (5 bases). Germline V CDR1 and CDR2: SEHNR, FQNEAQ (reference sequence). V was trimmed by 3 bases and J by 9 bases, leaving 12 bases between them. The CDR3 has 13 residues. Here the CDR3 DNA reads TGTGCCAGCAGCTTCGAAGGCGAGGGTGAGCAGTTCTTC. This sequence encodes CASSFEGEGEQFF.

The V and J genes are TRBV6-2 or TRBV6-3 and TRBJ2-3, with D perhaps matching TRBD2 (5 bases). The CDR3 contains 15 residues. From germline, CDR1 is MNHEY and CDR2 SVGEGT. V lost 2 bases and J lost 6, with 15 bases in between. The CDR3 sequence: CASSYEPAEEDTQYF. The DNA of the CDR3 is TGTGCCAGCAGTTACGAGCCAGCGGAGGAGGATACGCAGTATTTT.

The gene calls are TRBV7-2 and TRBJ2-7; D is possibly TRBD1 (5 bases). The CDR3 length is 14 residues. The germline V gene has CDR1 SGHTA and CDR2 FQGNSA. Trimming took off 1 base at V and 3 bases at J, with 10 bases between the two ends. CDR3 coding DNA: TGTGCCAGCAGCTTAGGGTGGCAGGGCTACGAGCAGTACGTC. It encodes CASSLGWQGYEQYV.

This clonotype was seen repeatedly, ten times or more. The chain carries TRBV14 and TRBJ2-7; D gene ambiguous. The CDR3 covers 14 residues. Trimming shortened V by 3 bases and J by 0 bases, and 9 bases separated the two germline ends. Germline V gene lookup returns CDR1 SGHDN and CDR2 FVKESK. DNA for the CDR3: TGTGCCAGCAGCCAGACCCTCAGCTCCTACGAGCAGTACGTC. Translated, it gives CASSQTLSSYEQYV.

The chain has TRBV5-1 and TRBJ1-1, with D perhaps matching TRBD1 (5 bases). The length of the CDR3 is 14 residues. V lost 1 base and J 0 bases, leaving 7 bases between the germline ends. The germline CDR1 and CDR2 sequences are SGHRS and YFSETQ. The CDR3 here is CASSLIRVNTEAFF. In DNA form, the CDR3 reads TGCGCCAGCAGCTTGATCAGGGTGAACACTGAAGCTTTCTTT. The entire variable domain, with the rest obtained from reference TRBV5-1 and TRBJ1-1, is as follows: KAGVTQTPRYLIKTRGQQVTLSCSPISGHRSVSWYQQTPGQGLQFLFEYFSETQRNKGNFPGRFSGRQFSNSRSEMNVSTLELGDSALYLCASSLIRVNTEAFFGQGTRLTVV.